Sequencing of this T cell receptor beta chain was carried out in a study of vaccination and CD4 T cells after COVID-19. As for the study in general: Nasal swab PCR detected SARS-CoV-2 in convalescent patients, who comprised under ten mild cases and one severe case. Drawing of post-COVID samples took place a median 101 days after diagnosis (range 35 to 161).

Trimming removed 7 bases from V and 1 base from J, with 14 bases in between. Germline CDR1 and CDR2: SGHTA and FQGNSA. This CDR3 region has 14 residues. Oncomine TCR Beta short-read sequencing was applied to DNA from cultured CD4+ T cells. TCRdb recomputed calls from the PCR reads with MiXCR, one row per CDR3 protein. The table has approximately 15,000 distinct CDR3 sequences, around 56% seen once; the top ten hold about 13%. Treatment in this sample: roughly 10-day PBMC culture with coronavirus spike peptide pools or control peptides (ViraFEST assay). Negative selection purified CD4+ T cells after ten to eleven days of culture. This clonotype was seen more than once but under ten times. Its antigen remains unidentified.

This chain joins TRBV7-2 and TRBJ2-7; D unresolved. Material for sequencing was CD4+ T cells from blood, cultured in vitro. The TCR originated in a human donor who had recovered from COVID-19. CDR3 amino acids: CASTPLPPSYEQYF. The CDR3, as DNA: TGTGCCAGCACCCCTCTTCCACCATCCTACGAGCAGTACTTC. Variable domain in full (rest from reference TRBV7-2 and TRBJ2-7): GAGVSQSPSNKVTEKGKDVELRCDPISGHTALYWYRQSLGQGLEFLIYFQGNSAPDKSGLPSDRFSAERTGGSVSTLTIQRTQQEDSAVYLCASTPLPPSYEQYFGPGTRLTVT.